This T cell receptor (beta chain) was obtained from a study of cytomegalovirus exposure and HLA in healthy donors. Both 60 Vbeta primers and 13 Jbeta primers went into the PCR. Assay used: immunoSEQ multiplex PCR; TCRdb lists only in-frame clones, some missing. The repertoire holds more than 110,000 clones, around 80% seen once, with roughly 1.2% in the top ten. CDR1 SNHLY and CDR2 FYNNEI come from the germline V gene. The CDR3 has 11 residues. The ends were cut back, 1 base at V and 8 bases at J, with 2 bases in the middle. General study results and limits: In vitro work confirmed that three CMV-associated chains recognize CMV antigens.

Turning to this clone: Its antigen is as yet unknown.

The sample comprised PBMCs. The chain recombines TRBV2 with TRBJ1-4; D is uncertain. This clonotype was sampled from a male donor in good health and CMV-seropositive. CDR3 nucleotides: TGTGCCAGCAGTGAAGTAGAAAAACTGTTTTTT. Translated: CASSEVEKLFF.